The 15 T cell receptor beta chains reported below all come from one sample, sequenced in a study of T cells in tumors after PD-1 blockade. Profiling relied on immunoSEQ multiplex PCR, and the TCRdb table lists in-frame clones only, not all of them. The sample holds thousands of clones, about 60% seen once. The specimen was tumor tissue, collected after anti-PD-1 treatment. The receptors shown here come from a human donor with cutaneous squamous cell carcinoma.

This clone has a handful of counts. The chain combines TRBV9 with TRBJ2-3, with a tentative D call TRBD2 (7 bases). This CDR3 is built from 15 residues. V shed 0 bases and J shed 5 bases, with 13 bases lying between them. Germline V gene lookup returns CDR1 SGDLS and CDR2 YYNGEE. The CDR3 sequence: CASSVGGGRGDTQYF. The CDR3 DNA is TGTGCCAGCAGCGTAGGCGGGGGCCGCGGAGATACGCAGTATTTT.

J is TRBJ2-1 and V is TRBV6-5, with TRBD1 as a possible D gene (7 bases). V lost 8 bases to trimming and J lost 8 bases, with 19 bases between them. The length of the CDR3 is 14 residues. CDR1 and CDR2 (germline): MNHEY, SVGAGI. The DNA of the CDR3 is TGTGCCAGCTTTTCTGGGCAGGGGGGCCATGAGCAGTTCTTC. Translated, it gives CASFSGQGGHEQFF.

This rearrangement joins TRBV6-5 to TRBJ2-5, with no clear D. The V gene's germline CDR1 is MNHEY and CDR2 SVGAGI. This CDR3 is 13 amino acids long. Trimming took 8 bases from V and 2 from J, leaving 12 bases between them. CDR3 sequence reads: CASRLLGQETQYF. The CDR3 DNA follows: TGTGCCAGCCGCCTTTTGGGGCAAGAGACCCAGTACTTC.

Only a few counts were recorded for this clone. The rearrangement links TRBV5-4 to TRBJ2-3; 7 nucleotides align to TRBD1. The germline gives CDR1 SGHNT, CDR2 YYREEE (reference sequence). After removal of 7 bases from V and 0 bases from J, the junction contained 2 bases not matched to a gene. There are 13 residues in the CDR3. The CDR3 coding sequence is TGTGCCAGCCGGGACAGTAGCACAGATACGCAGTATTTT. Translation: CASRDSSTDTQYF.

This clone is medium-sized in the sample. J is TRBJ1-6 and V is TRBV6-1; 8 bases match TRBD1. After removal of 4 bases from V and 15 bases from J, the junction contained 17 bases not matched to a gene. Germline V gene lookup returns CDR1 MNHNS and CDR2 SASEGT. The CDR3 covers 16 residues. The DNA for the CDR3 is TGTGCCAGCAGTGCCCCGACAGGGGCCTCTTTGGGACTCCTCCACTTT. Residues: CASSAPTGASLGLLHF.

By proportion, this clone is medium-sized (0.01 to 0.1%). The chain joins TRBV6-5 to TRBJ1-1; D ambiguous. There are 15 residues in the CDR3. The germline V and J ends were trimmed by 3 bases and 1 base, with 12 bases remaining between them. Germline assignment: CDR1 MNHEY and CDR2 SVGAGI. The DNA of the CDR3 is TGTGCCAGCAGTTATCTCTTCGGGAGGAACACTGAAGCTTTCTTT. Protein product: CASSYLFGRNTEAFF.

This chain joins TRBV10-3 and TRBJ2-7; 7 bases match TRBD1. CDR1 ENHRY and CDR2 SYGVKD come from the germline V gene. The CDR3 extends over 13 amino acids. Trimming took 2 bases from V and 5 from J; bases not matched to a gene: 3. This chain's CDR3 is CAISETGVHEQYF. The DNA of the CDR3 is TGTGCCATCAGTGAGACAGGGGTCCACGAGCAGTACTTC.

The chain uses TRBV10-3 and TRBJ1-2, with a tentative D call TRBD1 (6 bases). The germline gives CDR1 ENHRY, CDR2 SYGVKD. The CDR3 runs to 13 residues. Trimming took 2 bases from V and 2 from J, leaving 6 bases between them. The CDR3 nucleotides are TGTGCCATCAGTGAGCAGGGGAACTATGGCTACACCTTC. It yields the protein CAISEQGNYGYTF.

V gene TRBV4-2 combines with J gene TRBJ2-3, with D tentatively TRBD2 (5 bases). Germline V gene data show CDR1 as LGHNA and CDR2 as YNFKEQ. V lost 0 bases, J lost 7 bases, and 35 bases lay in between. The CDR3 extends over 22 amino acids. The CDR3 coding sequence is TGTGCCAGCAGCCAAGATCCCTTCGCAGGACGGGGATCAACAACGCTAGGTAATACGCAGTATTTT. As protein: CASSQDPFAGRGSTTLGNTQYF.

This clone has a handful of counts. The CDR3 is CASKPDTGFYNSPLHF. The DNA of the CDR3 is TGTGCCAGTAAACCCGATACAGGGTTTTATAATTCACCCCTCCACTTT. The chain recombines TRBV19 with TRBJ1-6; tentative D call: TRBD1 (6 bases). With 7 bases removed from V and 4 bases from J, the gap between germline ends came to 17 bases. The CDR3 has 16 residues. Germline V gives CDR1 LNHDA, CDR2 SQIVND (reference sequence).

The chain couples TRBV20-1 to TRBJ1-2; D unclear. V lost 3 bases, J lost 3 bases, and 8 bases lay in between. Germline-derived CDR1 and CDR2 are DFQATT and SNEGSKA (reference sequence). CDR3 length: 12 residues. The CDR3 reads CSASGGYYGYTF. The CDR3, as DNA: TGCAGTGCTAGTGGAGGGTACTATGGCTACACCTTC.

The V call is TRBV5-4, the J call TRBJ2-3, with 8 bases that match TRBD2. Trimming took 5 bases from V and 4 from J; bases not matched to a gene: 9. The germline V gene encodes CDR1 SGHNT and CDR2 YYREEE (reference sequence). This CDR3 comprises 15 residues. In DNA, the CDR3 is TGTGCCAGCAGTCCGGGGGGGGTGGTGGCAGATACGCAGTATTTT. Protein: CASSPGGVVADTQYF.

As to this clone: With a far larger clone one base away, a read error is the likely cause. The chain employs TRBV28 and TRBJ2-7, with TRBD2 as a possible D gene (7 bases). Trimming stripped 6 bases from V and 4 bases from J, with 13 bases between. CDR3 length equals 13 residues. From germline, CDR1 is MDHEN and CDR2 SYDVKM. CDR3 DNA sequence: TGTGCCAGCAGCTGGGGGGGGCTGTACGAGCAGTACTTC. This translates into CASSWGGLYEQYF. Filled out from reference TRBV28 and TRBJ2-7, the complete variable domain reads DVKVTQSSRYLVKRTGEKVFLECVQDMDHENMFWYRQDPGLGLRLIYFSYDVKMKEKGDIPEGYSVSREKKERFSLILESASTNQTSMYLCASSWGGLYEQYFGPGTRLTVT.

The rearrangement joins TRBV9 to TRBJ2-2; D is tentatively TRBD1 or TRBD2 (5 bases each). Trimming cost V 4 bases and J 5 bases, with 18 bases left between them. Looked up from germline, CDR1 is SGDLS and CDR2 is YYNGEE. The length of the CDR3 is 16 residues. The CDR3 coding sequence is TGTGCCAGCAGCCGACTTGGGGGAAGAGGGACCGGGGAGCTGTTTTTT. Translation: CASSRLGGRGTGELFF.

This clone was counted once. The CDR3 DNA follows: TGTGCCAGTAGTATAGATACAGGGGGCTCCTACAATGAGCAGTTCTTC. As protein: CASSIDTGGSYNEQFF. The chain recombines TRBV19 with TRBJ2-1; 8 bases match TRBD1. V lost 0 bases and J lost 0; bases outside the gene matches: 1. The CDR3 totals 16 residues. Germline V gene sequence: CDR1 LNHDA, CDR2 SQIVND (reference sequence).